The clone carrying this T cell receptor (beta chain) is medium-sized. What it binds is not known. The germline V gene has CDR1 LGHNA and CDR2 YNFKEQ. Trimming left V 0 bases short and J 4 bases short, with 12 bases between. The CDR3 covers 16 residues. This sample is part of a study of cytomegalovirus exposure and HLA in healthy donors. General observations from the study: A later analysis revealed that TCR association rates differed between HLA loci, peaking at DRB1 and bottoming out at HLA-C. Researchers counted roughly 150 TCR beta chains as cytomegalovirus-associated. V- and J-gene trimming in TCR beta was tied to a missense DCLRE1C variant by an analysis performed later.

The primer mix had 60 Vbeta and 13 Jbeta primers. The repertoire was sequenced with immunoSEQ multiplex PCR; TCRdb's copy has only in-frame clones and lacks some. The table records 80,000 to 130,000 clones, about 70% of them present only once. The chain has TRBV4-2 and TRBJ1-4, with D possibly matching TRBD1 (6 bases). Sequenced sample: PBMCs. The source of this sequence is a young woman in good health and CMV-seropositive. CDR3 in DNA: TGTGCCAGCAGCCAAGAGCTTCGACAGGTTAATGAAAAACTGTTTTTT. It codes for CASSQELRQVNEKLFF.